This T cell receptor (beta chain) is from a study of T-cell reconstitution after alpha-beta-depleted transplantation in children. General observations from the study: Where some patients showed high TCRbeta diversity at day 60, it came from recipient T cells and thymic progenitors that had survived. It was reported that alpha-beta T cells came from several hundred expanded graft clones (about two months after transplant). Counts and diversity of T cells one year after transplant came mostly from newly produced T cells.

Unique molecular identifiers were used to barcode this TCRbeta library. Each CDR3 protein gets one entry after TCRdb re-called the PCR reads with MiXCR. The data show 200,000 or so distinct CDR3 sequences, 5.5% to 7% seen once. In regard to this clonotype: The antigen remains undetermined.

Sequenced here: PBMCs, sampled before TCRalphabeta/CD19-depleted stem cell transplant. This TCR was recovered from a boy aged 2 to 10 with acute lymphoblastic leukemia, due to receive a stem cell transplant.

This CDR3 is CASSLGGQLYNEQFF. The CDR3, as DNA: TGTGCCAGCAGCTTAGGGGGACAGCTCTACAATGAGCAGTTCTTC. This chain uses TRBV7-6 with TRBJ2-1; 7 positions agree with TRBD1. V lost 1 base, J lost 3 bases, and 3 bases stayed unmatched. CDR3 length: 15 residues. Germline CDR1 is SGHVS and CDR2 is FNYEAQ. The full variable domain, with the rest looked up from reference TRBV7-6 and TRBJ2-1, is GAGVSQSPRYKVTKRGQDVALRCDPISGHVSLYWYRQALGQGPEFLTYFNYEAQQDKSGLPNDRFSAERPEGSISTLTIQRTEQRDSAMYRCASSLGGQLYNEQFFGPGTRLTVL.